This T cell receptor (beta chain) came from a study of response to subunit inactivated influenza vaccine. This clonotype has a handful of counts. The antigen remains unidentified. TCRdb called the RT-PCR reads again in MiXCR, with one record for every CDR3 protein. The sample has approximately 230,000 distinct CDR3 sequences, 12% seen once. Looked up from germline, CDR1 is LNHNV and CDR2 is YYDKDF (reference sequence). Trimming at V came to 2 bases and at J to 4 bases, leaving 16 bases not matched to a gene. The CDR3 is 18 residues long. Study-wide results and limits: Few additional T cells are recruited per seasonal influenza vaccination, authors suggested.

The chain recombines TRBV15 with TRBJ2-5; 7 nucleotides line up with TRBD1. The input for sequencing was non-naive T cells sorted from PBMCs, taken 14 to 15 days before vaccination. This receptor was identified in a man aged 45 to 65 who received an inactivated influenza vaccine. The CDR3 nucleotides read TGTGCCACCAGCAGAACACATATACGGGACAGCCTGGGAGAGACCCAGTACTTC. It codes for CATSRTHIRDSLGETQYF. Drawing the rest from reference TRBV15 and TRBJ2-5, the complete variable domain is DAMVIQNPRYQVTQFGKPVTLSCSQTLNHNVMYWYQQKSSQAPKLLFHYYDKDFNNEADTPDNFQSRRPNTSFCFLDIRSPGLGDTAMYLCATSRTHIRDSLGETQYFGPGTRLLVL.